This note documents a single T cell receptor (beta chain) sequence. The target antigen is unknown. These data are taken from a study of T-cell memory formation after mild COVID-19. TCR alpha and TCR beta cDNA libraries carrying sample barcodes and UMIs came from 5'RACE with constant-segment primers. Using its own MiXCR run on the 5' RACE reads, TCRdb lists one record per CDR3 protein. Here the sample spans 300,000 to 400,000 distinct CDR3 sequences, less than 20% being singletons. Study outcomes and limitations: Pre-infection memory harbored some responding clones, suggesting cross-reactive memory joined. Clones contracting day 15 to 85 were balanced CD4/CD8; later expanders leaned CD4+.

With 3 bases clipped from V and 2 bases from J, the junction kept 4 bases outside the gene matches. CDR1 and CDR2 (germline): SGHAT, FQNNGV. The CDR3 extends over 15 amino acids. Sequencing was done on a sample of PBMCs or a T cell subset sorted from them (not recorded which). The TCR originated in a man aged 18-30 years who had mild COVID-19 (a few samples of this study predate the infection). Cell type and time point are not known. This chain uses TRBV11-2 with TRBJ2-7; 10 bases agree with TRBD1. CDR3 protein: CASSLDRGRTYEQYF. The CDR3 bases are TGTGCCAGCAGCTTGGACAGGGGGAGAACCTACGAGCAGTACTTC.